A single sample is the source of the 8 T cell receptor beta chains below, sequenced in a study of T cells expressing NK-cell markers (dated by TCRdb to about 2020). The library came from 5' RACE. The sequencing machine was an Illumina HiSeq 2000. With the reads reprocessed by TCRdb, a single entry stands for each CDR3 protein sequence and no DNA is reported. The sample table includes some 500,000 distinct CDR3 sequences. In total, the top ten clones hold 1.4% of the sample. The sequenced material came from blood T cells: a sorted CD56 or NKG2C T cell subset, CD4+ or CD8+ T cells, or bulk PBMC T cells (not recorded which). These receptors originate from a woman in her forties or fifties in good health. Donor details come from another sample of the same person, matched by shared clones.

V and J are TRBV25-1 and TRBJ2-7; without DNA, the TCRdb call of TRBD1 cannot be checked. The CDR3 runs 14 residues. Germline V gives CDR1 MGHDK, CDR2 SYGVNS. Here the CDR3 reads CASSESGTPYEQYF.

The chain combines TRBV27 with TRBJ1-6; TCRdb selects TRBD1, and the lack of DNA leaves this call unchecked. CDR3 length: 16 amino acids. In germline, CDR1 is MNHEY, CDR2 SMNVEV (reference sequence). This CDR3 reads CASSLIGTGGNSPLHF.

The chain is built from TRBV20-1 and TRBJ1-6; the D call of TRBD1 rests on TCRdb alone, since no DNA is present to check it. The CDR3 runs 14 residues. Germline V gene data show CDR1 as DFQATT and CDR2 as SNEGSKA (reference sequence). CDR3 protein: CSARVPGGESPLHF.

This chain links TRBV24-1 with TRBJ2-5; no DNA is available, so the TRBD1 call from TCRdb remains unchecked. The CDR3 has 13 residues. The germline gives CDR1 KGHDR, CDR2 SFDVKD. The CDR3: CATQGTGEETQYF.

The J gene is TRBJ2-1, the V gene TRBV5-1; TCRdb's assignment of TRBD1 cannot be checked, as there is no DNA. Germline CDR1 is SGHRS and CDR2 is YFSETQ. This CDR3 region has 16 residues. CDR3 residues: CACYPSGGGSYNEQFF.

The chain recombines TRBV27 with TRBJ2-7; TCRdb proposes TRBD1, but this gene call is untestable without DNA. In germline, CDR1 is MNHEY, CDR2 SMNVEV (reference sequence). The CDR3 is 14 amino acids. CDR3 amino acids: CASTLSRGPYEQYF.

The J gene is TRBJ2-1, the V gene TRBV5-1; there is no DNA to check the TCRdb D call of TRBD2. The CDR3 extends over 16 amino acids. Germline-derived CDR1 and CDR2 are SGHRS and YFSETQ. CDR3 amino acids: CASSLEAGRSPSEQFF.

CDR3 residues: CASSQKAGGRNEQFF. This chain joins TRBV3-1 and TRBJ2-1; TCRdb indicates TRBD2, and absent DNA this call remains unverified. Germline values: CDR1 LGHDT, CDR2 YNNKEL (reference sequence). There are 15 residues in the CDR3.